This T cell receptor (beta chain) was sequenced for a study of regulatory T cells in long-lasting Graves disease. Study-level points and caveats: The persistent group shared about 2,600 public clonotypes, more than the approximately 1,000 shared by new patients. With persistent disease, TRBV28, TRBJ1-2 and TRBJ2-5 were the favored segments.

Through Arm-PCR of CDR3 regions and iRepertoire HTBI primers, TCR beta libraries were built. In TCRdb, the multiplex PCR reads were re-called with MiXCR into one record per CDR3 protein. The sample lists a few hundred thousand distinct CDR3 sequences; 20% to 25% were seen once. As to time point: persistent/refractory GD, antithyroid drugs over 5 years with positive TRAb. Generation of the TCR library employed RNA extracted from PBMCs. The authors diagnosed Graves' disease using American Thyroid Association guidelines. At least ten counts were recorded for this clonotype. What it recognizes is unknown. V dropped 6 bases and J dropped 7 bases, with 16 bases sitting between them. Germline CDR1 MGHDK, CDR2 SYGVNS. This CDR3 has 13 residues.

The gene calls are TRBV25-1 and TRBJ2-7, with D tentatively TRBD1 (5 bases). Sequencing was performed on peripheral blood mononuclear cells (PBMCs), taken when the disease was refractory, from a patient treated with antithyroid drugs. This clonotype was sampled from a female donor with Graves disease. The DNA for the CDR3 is TGTGCCAGCAGCCCAGGGAAGGTCGGTGAGCAGTACTTC. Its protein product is CASSPGKVGEQYF.